The entry that follows covers one T cell receptor (beta chain) sequence. Its antigen is unknown. Trimming cost V 2 bases and J 0 bases, with 11 bases left between them. The CDR3 extends over 16 amino acids. The germline gives CDR1 SEHNR, CDR2 FQNEAQ (reference sequence). The data were taken from a study of T cell responses to AZD1222 COVID-19 vaccine. For the study at large: It was second doses at about 4 or about 12 weeks that were pooled.

Libraries were prepared by immunoSEQ multiplex PCR; TCRdb keeps only in-frame clonotypes and omits some of them. The sample records around 78,000 clones, around four fifths being singletons. General study findings and limits: The peak T cell response came first, and repertoires were sampled only after it. It should be noted that donors were predominantly white British and more often female, and clonal diversity was possibly underestimated. Spike as a whole was targeted by vaccine-associated CD4 TCRs, dominant at 160-218 and 743-854.

Sample: peripheral blood, taken on day 0 of AZD1222 vaccination. The chain joins TRBV7-9 to TRBJ1-3; D remains ambiguous. This TCR was recovered from an adult in good health. The CDR3 loop reads CASSLLQSLSGNTIYF. In DNA form, the CDR3 reads TGTGCCAGCAGCTTACTTCAGAGCCTCTCTGGAAACACCATATATTTT. The full variable domain, rest sourced from reference TRBV7-9 and TRBJ1-3, is DTGVSQNPRHKITKRGQNVTFRCDPISEHNRLYWYRQTLGQGPEFLTYFQNEAQLEKSRLLSDRFSAERPKGSFSTLEIQRTEQGDSAMYLCASSLLQSLSGNTIYFGEGSWLTVV.